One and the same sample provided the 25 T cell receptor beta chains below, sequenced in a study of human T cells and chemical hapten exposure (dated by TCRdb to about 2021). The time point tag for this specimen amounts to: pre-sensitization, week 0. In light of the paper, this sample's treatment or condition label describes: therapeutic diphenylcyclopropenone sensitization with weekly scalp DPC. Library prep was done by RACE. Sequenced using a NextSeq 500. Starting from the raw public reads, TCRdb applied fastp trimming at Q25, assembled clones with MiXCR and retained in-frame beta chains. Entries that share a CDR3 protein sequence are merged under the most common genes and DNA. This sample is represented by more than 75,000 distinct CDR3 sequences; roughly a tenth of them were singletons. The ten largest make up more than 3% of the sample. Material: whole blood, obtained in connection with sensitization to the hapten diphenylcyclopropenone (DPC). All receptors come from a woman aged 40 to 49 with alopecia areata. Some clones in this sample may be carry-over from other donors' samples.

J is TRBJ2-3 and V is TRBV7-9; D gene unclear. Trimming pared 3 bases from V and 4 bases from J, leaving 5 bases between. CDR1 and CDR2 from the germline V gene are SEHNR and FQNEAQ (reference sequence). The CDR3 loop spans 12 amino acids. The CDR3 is CASSLLPDTQYF. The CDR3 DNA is TGTGCCAGCAGCTTGCTACCAGATACGCAGTATTTT.

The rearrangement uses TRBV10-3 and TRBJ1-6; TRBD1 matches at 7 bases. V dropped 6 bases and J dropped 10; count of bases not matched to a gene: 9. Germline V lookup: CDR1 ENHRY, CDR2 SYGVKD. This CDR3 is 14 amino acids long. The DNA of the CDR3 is TGTGCCATCAGCGCCACAGGGGTACAATCACCCCTCCACTTT. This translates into CAISATGVQSPLHF.

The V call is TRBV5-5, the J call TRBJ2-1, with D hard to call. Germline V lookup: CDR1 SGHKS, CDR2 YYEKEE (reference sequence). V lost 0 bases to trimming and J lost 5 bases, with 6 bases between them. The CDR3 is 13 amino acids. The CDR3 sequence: CASSLGVNNEQFF. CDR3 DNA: TGTGCCAGCAGCTTGGGAGTTAACAATGAGCAGTTCTTC.

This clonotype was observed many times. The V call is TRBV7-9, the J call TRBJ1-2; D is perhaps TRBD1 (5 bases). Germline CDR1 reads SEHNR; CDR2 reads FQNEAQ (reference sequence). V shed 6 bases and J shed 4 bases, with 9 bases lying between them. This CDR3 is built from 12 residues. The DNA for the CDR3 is TGTGCCAGCAGTTTTGACAGCTATGGCTACACCTTC. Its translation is CASSFDSYGYTF.

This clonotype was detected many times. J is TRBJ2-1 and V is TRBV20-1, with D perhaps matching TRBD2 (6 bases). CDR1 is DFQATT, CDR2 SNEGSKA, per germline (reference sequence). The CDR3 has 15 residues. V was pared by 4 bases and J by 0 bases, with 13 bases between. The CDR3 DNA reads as TGCAGTGCTAACGGGGGACCGCGCTCCTACAATGAGCAGTTCTTC. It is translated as CSANGGPRSYNEQFF.

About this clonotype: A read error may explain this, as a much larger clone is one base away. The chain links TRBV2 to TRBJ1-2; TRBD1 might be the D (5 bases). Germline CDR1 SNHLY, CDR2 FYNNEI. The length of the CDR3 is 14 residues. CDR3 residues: CASSEVGTNYGYIF. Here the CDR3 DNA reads TGTGCCAGCAGTGAAGTCGGGACCAACTATGGCTACATCTTC.

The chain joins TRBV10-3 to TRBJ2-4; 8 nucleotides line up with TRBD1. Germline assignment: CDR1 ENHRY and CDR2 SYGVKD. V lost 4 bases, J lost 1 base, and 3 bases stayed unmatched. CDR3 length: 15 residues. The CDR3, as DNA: TGTGCCATCAGTGCAGGGGGCTCGGCCAAAAACATTCAGTACTTC. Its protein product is CAISAGGSAKNIQYF.

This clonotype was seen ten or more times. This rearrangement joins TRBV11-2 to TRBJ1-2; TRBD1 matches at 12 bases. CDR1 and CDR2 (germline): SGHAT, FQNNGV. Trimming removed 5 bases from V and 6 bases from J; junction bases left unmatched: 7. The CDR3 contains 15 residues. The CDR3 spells CASSPGTGGMDGYTF. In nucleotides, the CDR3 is TGTGCCAGCAGCCCAGGGACAGGGGGCATGGATGGCTACACCTTC.

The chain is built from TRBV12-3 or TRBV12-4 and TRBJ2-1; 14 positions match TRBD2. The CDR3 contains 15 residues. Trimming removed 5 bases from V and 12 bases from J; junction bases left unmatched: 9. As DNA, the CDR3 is TGTGCCAGCAGTCACTCGACTAGCGGGGGGGCCGGGCAGTTCTTC. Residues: CASSHSTSGGAGQFF.

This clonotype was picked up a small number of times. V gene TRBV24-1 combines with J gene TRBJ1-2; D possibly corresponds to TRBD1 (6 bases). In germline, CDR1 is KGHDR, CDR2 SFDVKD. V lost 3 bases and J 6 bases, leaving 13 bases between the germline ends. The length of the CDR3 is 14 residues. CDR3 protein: CATSDVGRGDGYTF. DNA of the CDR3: TGTGCCACCAGTGATGTGGGCAGGGGCGATGGCTACACCTTC.

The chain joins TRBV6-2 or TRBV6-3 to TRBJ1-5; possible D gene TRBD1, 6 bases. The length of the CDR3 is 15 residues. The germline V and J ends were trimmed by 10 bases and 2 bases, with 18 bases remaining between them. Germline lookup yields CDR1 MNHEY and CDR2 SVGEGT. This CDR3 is CATRGGRGGNQPQHF. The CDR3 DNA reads TGTGCCACCCGAGGGGGGCGCGGGGGCAATCAGCCCCAGCATTTT.

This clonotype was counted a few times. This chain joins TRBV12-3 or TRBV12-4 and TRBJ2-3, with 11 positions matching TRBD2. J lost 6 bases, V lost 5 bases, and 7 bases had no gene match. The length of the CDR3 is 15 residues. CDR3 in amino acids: CASSPTSGASDTQYF. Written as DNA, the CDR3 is TGTGCCAGCAGTCCGACTAGCGGGGCCAGCGATACGCAGTATTTT.

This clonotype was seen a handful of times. CDR3: CASSQGQGSGEQFF. The CDR3 DNA sequence: TGTGCCAGCTCACAGGGACAGGGGTCAGGGGAGCAGTTCTTC. V is TRBV18 and J is TRBJ2-1, with TRBD1 matching 10 bases. Trimming removed 4 bases from V and 10 bases from J; junction bases left unmatched: 7. CDR1 and CDR2 (germline): KGHSH, LQKENI. This CDR3 comprises 14 residues.

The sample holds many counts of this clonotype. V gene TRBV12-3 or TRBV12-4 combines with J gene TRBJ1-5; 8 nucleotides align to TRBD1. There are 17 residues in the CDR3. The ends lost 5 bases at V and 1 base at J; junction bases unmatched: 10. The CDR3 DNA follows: TGTGCCAGCAGTCCCGGACAGGGAGTTGGAAGCAATCAGCCCCAGCATTTT. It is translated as CASSPGQGVGSNQPQHF.

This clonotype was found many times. The CDR3 nucleotides are TGTGCCAGCAGCCCGGGACAGGTTTCCTACGAGCAGTACTTC. It encodes CASSPGQVSYEQYF. V gene TRBV4-2 combines with J gene TRBJ2-7; 8 positions agree with TRBD1. Germline CDR1 is LGHNA and CDR2 is YNFKEQ. The ends lost 4 bases at V and 1 base at J; junction bases unmatched: 3. The CDR3 extends over 14 amino acids.

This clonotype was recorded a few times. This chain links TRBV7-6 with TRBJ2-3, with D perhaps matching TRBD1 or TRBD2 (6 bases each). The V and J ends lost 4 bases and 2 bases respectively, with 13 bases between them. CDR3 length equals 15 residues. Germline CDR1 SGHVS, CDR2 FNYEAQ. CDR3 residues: CASSSPGADTDTQYF. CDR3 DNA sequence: TGTGCCAGCAGCTCTCCGGGGGCGGACACAGATACGCAGTATTTT.

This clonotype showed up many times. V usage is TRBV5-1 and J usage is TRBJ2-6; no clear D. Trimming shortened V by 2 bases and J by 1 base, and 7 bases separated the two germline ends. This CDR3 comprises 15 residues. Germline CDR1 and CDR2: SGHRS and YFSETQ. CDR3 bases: TGCGCCAGCAGCTTTGGGCAGTCTGGGGCCAACGTCCTGACTTTC. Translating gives CASSFGQSGANVLTF.

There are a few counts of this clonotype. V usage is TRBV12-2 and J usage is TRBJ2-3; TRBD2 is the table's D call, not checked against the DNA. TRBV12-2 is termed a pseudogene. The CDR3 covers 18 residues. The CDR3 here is CASRLELFSGGGTDTQYF. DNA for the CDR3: TGTGCAAGTCGCTTAGAGTTGTTTAGCGGGGGGGGCACAGATACGCAGTATTTT.

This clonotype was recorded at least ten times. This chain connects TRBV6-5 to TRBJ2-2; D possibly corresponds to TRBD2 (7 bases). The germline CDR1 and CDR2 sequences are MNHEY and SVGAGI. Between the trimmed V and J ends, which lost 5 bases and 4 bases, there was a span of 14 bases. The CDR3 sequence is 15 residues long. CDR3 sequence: CASSPFGGPTGELFF. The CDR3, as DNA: TGTGCCAGCAGTCCATTCGGGGGGCCCACCGGGGAGCTGTTTTTT.

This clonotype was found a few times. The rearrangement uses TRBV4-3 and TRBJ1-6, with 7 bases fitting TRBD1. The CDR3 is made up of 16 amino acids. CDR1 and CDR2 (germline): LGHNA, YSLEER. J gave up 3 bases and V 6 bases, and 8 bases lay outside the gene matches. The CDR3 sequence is CASRLGGTVYNSPLHF. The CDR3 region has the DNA TGCGCCAGCAGACTCGGCGGGACAGTCTATAATTCACCCCTCCACTTT.

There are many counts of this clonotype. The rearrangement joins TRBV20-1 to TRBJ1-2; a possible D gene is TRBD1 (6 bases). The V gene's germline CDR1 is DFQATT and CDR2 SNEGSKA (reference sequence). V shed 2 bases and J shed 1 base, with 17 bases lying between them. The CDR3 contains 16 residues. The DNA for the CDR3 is TGCAGTGCTAGACCTTCCCCGACAGGTCTTAACTATGGCTACACCTTC. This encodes CSARPSPTGLNYGYTF.

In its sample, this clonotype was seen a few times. The CDR3 sequence is CASSPGQGLYQPQHF. For the CDR3, the DNA is TGTGCCAGTAGTCCAGGACAGGGCCTTTATCAGCCCCAGCATTTT. J is TRBJ1-5 and V is TRBV19; 8 nucleotides match TRBD1. The CDR3 is 15 residues long. The germline V gene encodes CDR1 LNHDA and CDR2 SQIVND (reference sequence). After removal of 5 bases from V and 5 bases from J, the junction contained 8 bases not matched to a gene.

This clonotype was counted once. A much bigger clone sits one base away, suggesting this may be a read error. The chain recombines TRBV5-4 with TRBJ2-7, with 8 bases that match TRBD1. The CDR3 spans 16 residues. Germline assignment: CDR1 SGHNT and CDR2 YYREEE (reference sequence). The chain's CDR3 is CASSTGQGRSGHEQHF. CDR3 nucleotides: TGTGCCAGCAGCACAGGACAGGGTCGGTCTGGCCACGAGCAGCACTTC. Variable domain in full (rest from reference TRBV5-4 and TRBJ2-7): ETGVTQSPTHLIKTRGQQVTLRCSSQSGHNTVSWYQQALGQGPQFIFQYYREEENGRGNFPPRFSGLQFPNYSSELNVNALELDDSALYLCASSTGQGRSGHEQHFGPGTRLTVT.

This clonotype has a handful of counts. CDR3: CASSADNYEQYF. CDR3 DNA sequence: TGTGCCAGCAGCGCCGACAATTACGAGCAGTACTTC. The gene calls are TRBV7-9 and TRBJ2-7; no clear D. The CDR3 contains 12 residues. Germline values: CDR1 SEHNR, CDR2 FQNEAQ (reference sequence). V was cut by 5 bases and J by 4 bases, with 9 bases left in between.

CDR3 coding DNA: TGTGCCACCAGTGATTGGGTACAGGGCGCGGTCGAGACCCAGTACTTC. This encodes CATSDWVQGAVETQYF. The rearrangement links TRBV24-1 to TRBJ2-5; D may be TRBD1 (6 bases). CDR1 is KGHDR and CDR2 is SFDVKD in the germline V gene. Trimming took off 2 bases at V and 5 bases at J, with 17 bases between the two ends. The CDR3 totals 16 residues.